One sample yielded the 30 T cell receptor beta chains listed below, sequenced in a study of T cell responses to AZD1222 COVID-19 vaccine. Profiled with immunoSEQ multiplex PCR; TCRdb holds only in-frame clones, not every one. The sample holds over 120,000 clones; over 90% are singletons and the top ten take roughly 5%. This specimen was peripheral blood, taken on day 0 of AZD1222 vaccination. All receptors derive from an adult in good health.

V gene TRBV5-6 combines with J gene TRBJ1-5; unclear D gene. The ends were cut back, 3 bases at V and 7 bases at J, with 20 bases in the middle. This CDR3 has 16 amino acids. Germline values: CDR1 SGHDT, CDR2 YYEEEE. In DNA, the CDR3 is TGTGCCAGCAGCTCATGGGTCGTAAAGTACCAGCAGCCCCAGCATTTT. Amino acid sequence: CASSSWVVKYQQPQHF.

This chain joins TRBV5-1 and TRBJ1-2; tentative D call: TRBD1 (6 bases). Per germline, CDR1 SGHRS and CDR2 YFSETQ. The V gene lost 4 bases and the J gene lost 4 bases, with 14 bases spanning the gap. There are 14 residues in the CDR3. CDR3 nucleotide sequence: TGCGCCAGCAGCGAGTCACAGGGAGGCTATGGCTACACCTTC. Amino acid sequence: CASSESQGGYGYTF.

V gene TRBV6-9 combines with J gene TRBJ2-1; 7 bases align to TRBD1. The V and J ends lost 2 bases and 7 bases, in that order; junction bases with no gene match: 5. The V gene's germline CDR1 is MNHGY and CDR2 SVAAGI. There are 14 residues in the CDR3. The CDR3 is CASSYRTGSNEQFF. CDR3 DNA sequence: TGTGCCAGCAGTTATAGGACAGGCTCGAATGAGCAGTTCTTC.

The CDR3 reads CASSAGDLRRNEQFF. In nucleotides, the CDR3 is TGCGCCAGCAGCGCCGGGGACTTGAGGCGGAATGAGCAGTTCTTC. The chain links TRBV5-1 to TRBJ2-1; D might be TRBD2 (6 bases). The germline CDR1 and CDR2 sequences are SGHRS and YFSETQ. This CDR3 comprises 15 residues. The V and J ends lost 4 bases and 7 bases respectively, with 18 bases between them.

The rearrangement links TRBV5-1 to TRBJ2-5; possible D gene TRBD2, 5 bases. CDR1 is SGHRS and CDR2 is YFSETQ in the germline V gene. The V end lost 2 bases, the J end lost 3 bases, and 14 bases lay between the germline ends. This CDR3 is built from 15 residues. The CDR3 DNA reads TGCGCCAGCAGCTTCACTAGAAGTAAGGAAGAGACCCAGTACTTC. Protein: CASSFTRSKEETQYF.

The chain uses TRBV11-3 and TRBJ2-1, with D possibly being TRBD2 (6 bases). Trimming took 5 bases from V and 0 from J, leaving 14 bases between them. CDR1 and CDR2 from the germline V gene are SGHNT and YENEEA. The CDR3 is made up of 16 amino acids. The CDR3 here is CASSRDFQSSYNEQFF. CDR3 nucleotide sequence: TGTGCCAGCAGCCGGGACTTCCAGAGCTCCTACAATGAGCAGTTCTTC.

CDR3: CASSQGRTALRYTF. For the CDR3, the DNA is TGTGCCAGCAGCCAAGGGCGGACAGCTTTGCGCTACACCTTC. This chain uses TRBV14 with TRBJ1-2; D is perhaps TRBD1 (6 bases). V was pared by 1 base and J by 9 bases, with 15 bases between. Looked up from germline, CDR1 is SGHDN and CDR2 is FVKESK. This CDR3 is built from 14 residues.

This clone was seen only once. The chain is built from TRBV14 and TRBJ1-2; 10 bases map to TRBD1. CDR1 and CDR2 (germline): SGHDN, FVKESK. J gave up 7 bases and V 0 bases, and 8 bases lay outside the gene matches. The CDR3 sequence is 16 residues long. The CDR3: CASSQERTGGEGGYTF. In DNA form, the CDR3 reads TGTGCCAGCAGCCAAGAGAGGACAGGGGGGGAAGGTGGCTACACCTTC.

This clone was seen a few times. This chain connects TRBV5-1 to TRBJ1-1; D remains unclear. The CDR3 totals 15 residues. V was trimmed by 0 bases and J by 0 bases, leaving 9 bases between them. Germline loops: CDR1 SGHRS, CDR2 YFSETQ. DNA for the CDR3: TGCGCCAGCAGCTTGGCCGGTCCTTTGAACACTGAAGCTTTCTTT. Translating gives CASSLAGPLNTEAFF.

The V and J genes are TRBV6-5 and TRBJ2-7, with D maybe TRBD1 (6 bases). CDR1 and CDR2 (germline): MNHEY, SVGAGI. The V and J ends lost 5 bases and 2 bases respectively, with 7 bases between them. The CDR3 contains 12 residues. The CDR3 DNA reads as TGTGCCAGCAGTAGACAGGCCTACGAGCAGTACTTC. Residues: CASSRQAYEQYF.

This chain joins TRBV7-2 and TRBJ1-2, with 8 nucleotides matching TRBD1. This CDR3 is built from 13 residues. From germline, CDR1 is SGHTA and CDR2 FQGNSA. Unmatched junction bases numbered 2, after V lost 2 bases and J lost 6 bases. The CDR3 protein is CASSLSGGDGYTF. DNA for the CDR3: TGTGCCAGCAGCTTATCAGGGGGCGATGGCTACACCTTC.

The rearrangement uses TRBV29-1 and TRBJ1-2, with TRBD1 matching 7 bases. Germline V gives CDR1 SQVTM, CDR2 ANQGSEA. With V trimmed by 0 bases and J by 0 bases, 4 bases remained unmatched. This CDR3 is built from 15 residues. In nucleotides, the CDR3 is TGCAGCGTTGAAGATCTTACAGGGGCTAACTATGGCTACACCTTC. It encodes CSVEDLTGANYGYTF.

The CDR3 nucleotides read TGTGCCAGCAGCTCCTGGTGGGCTAGCGGGAGGAGCCTAGATACGCAGTATTTT. Its protein product is CASSSWWASGRSLDTQYF. This chain uses TRBV5-4 with TRBJ2-3; TRBD2 aligns across 11 bases. From germline, CDR1 is SGHNT and CDR2 YYREEE (reference sequence). This CDR3 spans 18 amino acids. V trimming: 3 bases; J trimming: 5 bases; junction bases outside the gene matches: 14. The variable domain in full, completed from reference TRBV5-4 and TRBJ2-3, reads ETGVTQSPTHLIKTRGQQVTLRCSSQSGHNTVSWYQQALGQGPQFIFQYYREEENGRGNFPPRFSGLQFPNYSSELNVNALELDDSALYLCASSSWWASGRSLDTQYFGPGTRLTVL.

This sequence joins TRBV27 and TRBJ2-3, with 8 positions matching TRBD1. J lost 0 bases, V lost 3 bases, and 5 bases had no gene match. CDR1 and CDR2 (germline): MNHEY, SMNVEV (reference sequence). This CDR3 has 16 residues. The DNA for the CDR3 is TGTGCCAGCAGTTTGCCAGGGACAGGAAGCACAGATACGCAGTATTTT. Translated: CASSLPGTGSTDTQYF.

J is TRBJ2-7 and V is TRBV20-1; D is undetermined. There are 12 residues in the CDR3. The V end was cut by 6 bases, the J end by 1 base, with 10 bases between. Germline V lookup: CDR1 DFQATT, CDR2 SNEGSKA (reference sequence). In DNA, the CDR3 is TGCAGTGCCAGTCACAGATCCTACGAGCAGTACTTC. Encoded protein: CSASHRSYEQYF.

The chain joins TRBV5-1 to TRBJ1-1, with D unresolved. Per germline, CDR1 SGHRS and CDR2 YFSETQ. There are 16 residues in the CDR3. Trimming left V 4 bases short and J 3 bases short, with 19 bases between. In nucleotides, the CDR3 is TGCGCCAGCAGCCCGGCCCGGGATCGGGTGGACACTGAAGCTTTCTTT. Its protein product is CASSPARDRVDTEAFF.

This clone was seen only once. This chain links TRBV7-2 with TRBJ2-1; no definite D call. There are 14 residues in the CDR3. In germline, CDR1 is SGHTA, CDR2 FQGNSA. Trimming cost V 0 bases and J 4 bases, with 7 bases left between them. The CDR3 DNA sequence: TGTGCCAGCAGCTTAGCGTCTGGTTACAATGAGCAGTTCTTC. Amino acid sequence: CASSLASGYNEQFF.

V is TRBV29-1 and J is TRBJ1-2, with D perhaps matching TRBD1 (5 bases). Germline V CDR1 and CDR2: SQVTM, ANQGSEA. The CDR3 covers 12 residues. The V and J ends lost 6 bases and 8 bases respectively, with 16 bases between them. The CDR3 protein is CSVVMGVGGYTF. The DNA for the CDR3 is TGCAGCGTGGTCATGGGGGTCGGCGGCTACACCTTC. Based on the CDR3 plus reference TRBV29-1 and TRBJ1-2, the full variable domain is SAVISQKPSRDICQRGTSLTIQCQVDSQVTMMFWYRQQPGQSLTLIATANQGSEATYESGFVIDKFPISRPNLTFSTLTVSNMSPEDSSIYLCSVVMGVGGYTFGSGTRLTVV.

The chain is built from TRBV19 and TRBJ2-7, with D perhaps being TRBD1 or TRBD2 (6 bases each). Between the trimmed V and J ends, which lost 3 bases and 6 bases, there was a span of 21 bases. Germline CDR1 reads LNHDA; CDR2 reads SQIVND (reference sequence). The length of the CDR3 is 16 residues. The CDR3 protein is CASSMEWGAGQGEQYF. For the CDR3, the DNA is TGTGCCAGTAGTATGGAGTGGGGGGCAGGGCAAGGCGAGCAGTACTTC.

The chain has TRBV11-2 and TRBJ2-1; D may be TRBD2 (5 bases). CDR1 and CDR2 from the germline V gene are SGHAT and FQNNGV. V shed 1 base and J shed 8 bases, with 6 bases lying between them. The length of the CDR3 is 12 residues. The CDR3 sequence is CASSLGGDEQFF. The CDR3 nucleotides are TGTGCCAGCAGCTTAGGGGGAGATGAGCAGTTCTTC.

The rearrangement links TRBV7-3 to TRBJ2-3; D remains ambiguous. The CDR3 consists of 14 residues. Germline assignment: CDR1 SGHTA and CDR2 FQGTGA. V was pared by 5 bases and J by 2 bases, with 11 bases between. The CDR3 loop reads CASSPLLNTDTQYF. DNA of the CDR3: TGTGCCAGCAGCCCCCTCTTGAACACAGATACGCAGTATTTT.

J is TRBJ2-1 and V is TRBV29-1; a weak D match, TRBD2 (5 bases). The CDR3 covers 14 residues. Trimming left V 7 bases short and J 0 bases short, with 13 bases between. CDR1 and CDR2 (germline): SQVTM, ANQGSEA. The CDR3 bases are TGCAGCGGGTTAATGGGGAGCTCCTACAATGAGCAGTTCTTC. Its protein product is CSGLMGSSYNEQFF.

This clone has just one count. V usage is TRBV3-1 (or the pseudogene TRBV3-2) and J usage is TRBJ1-3; D is ambiguous. Germline V gene sequence: CDR1 LGHDT, CDR2 YNNKEL (reference sequence). The ends were cut back, 6 bases at V and 0 bases at J, with 6 bases in the middle. The CDR3 is made up of 13 amino acids. The CDR3 DNA reads TGTGCCAGCAGACAGAGCTCTGGAAACACCATATATTTT. Its protein product is CASRQSSGNTIYF.

This rearrangement joins TRBV18 to TRBJ1-2; D might be TRBD1 (6 bases). Trimming cost V 3 bases and J 2 bases, with 31 bases left between them. Per the germline V gene, CDR1 is KGHSH and CDR2 is LQKENI. The CDR3 has 21 amino acids. CDR3 DNA sequence: TGTGCCAGCTCACCTAACCAGGGACACGCGCGATTTAAAATAGAAAACTATGGCTACACCTTC. Translating gives CASSPNQGHARFKIENYGYTF.

V is TRBV5-1 and J is TRBJ1-1; D is undetermined. CDR3 length: 14 amino acids. V was clipped by 4 bases and J by 5 bases, with 15 bases between them. The germline V gene encodes CDR1 SGHRS and CDR2 YFSETQ. In DNA, the CDR3 is TGCGCCAGCAGCCAGAATCCCCCCTATACTGAAGCTTTCTTT. Protein: CASSQNPPYTEAFF.

The count of this clone is one. J is TRBJ2-1 and V is TRBV5-5, with 7 positions matching TRBD2. Germline trimming cut 2 bases from V and 4 bases from J; bases unmatched to any gene: 9. CDR1 is SGHKS, CDR2 YYEKEE, per germline (reference sequence). The CDR3 runs to 16 residues. CDR3 sequence (DNA): TGTGCCAGCAGCTTCCATCCAGGGCGGGAGTACAATGAGCAGTTCTTC. Amino acid sequence: CASSFHPGREYNEQFF.

This sequence joins TRBV24-1 and TRBJ1-1, with 8 bases matching TRBD1. V gave up 7 bases and J gave up 1 base; unmatched junction bases: 1. CDR1 and CDR2 (germline): KGHDR, SFDVKD. The CDR3 spans 13 residues. CDR3 residues: CATRTGANTEAFF. CDR3 coding DNA: TGTGCCACCAGGACAGGGGCGAACACTGAAGCTTTCTTT.

The rearrangement links TRBV6-6 to TRBJ2-7; no clear D gene. The germline CDR1 and CDR2 sequences are MNHNY and SVGAGI (reference sequence). With 3 bases removed from V and 0 bases from J, the gap between germline ends came to 12 bases. The CDR3 sequence is 15 residues long. CDR3 region: CASSYRQTPSYEQYF. The CDR3 DNA is TGTGCCAGCAGTTATAGGCAGACACCCTCCTACGAGCAGTACTTC.

V is TRBV27 and J is TRBJ2-7; 7 bases fit TRBD1. CDR3 length: 14 residues. Per the germline V gene, CDR1 is MNHEY and CDR2 is SMNVEV (reference sequence). J lost 5 bases, V lost 7 bases, and 11 bases had no gene match. The CDR3 DNA reads as TGTGCCAGCACCCCACGGACAGGTGGCAACGAGCAGTACTTC. This sequence encodes CASTPRTGGNEQYF.

This clone occurred once. The CDR3: CASWGLTEAFF. In DNA form, the CDR3 reads TGTGCCAGCTGGGGGCTCACTGAAGCTTTCTTT. This rearrangement joins TRBV28 to TRBJ1-1; possible D gene TRBD1, 6 bases. Trimming cost V 8 bases and J 4 bases, with 8 bases left between them. This CDR3 comprises 11 residues. Germline loops: CDR1 MDHEN, CDR2 SYDVKM. The complete variable domain, with remaining parts taken from reference TRBV28 and TRBJ1-1, reads DVKVTQSSRYLVKRTGEKVFLECVQDMDHENMFWYRQDPGLGLRLIYFSYDVKMKEKGDIPEGYSVSREKKERFSLILESASTNQTSMYLCASWGLTEAFFGQGTRLTVV.